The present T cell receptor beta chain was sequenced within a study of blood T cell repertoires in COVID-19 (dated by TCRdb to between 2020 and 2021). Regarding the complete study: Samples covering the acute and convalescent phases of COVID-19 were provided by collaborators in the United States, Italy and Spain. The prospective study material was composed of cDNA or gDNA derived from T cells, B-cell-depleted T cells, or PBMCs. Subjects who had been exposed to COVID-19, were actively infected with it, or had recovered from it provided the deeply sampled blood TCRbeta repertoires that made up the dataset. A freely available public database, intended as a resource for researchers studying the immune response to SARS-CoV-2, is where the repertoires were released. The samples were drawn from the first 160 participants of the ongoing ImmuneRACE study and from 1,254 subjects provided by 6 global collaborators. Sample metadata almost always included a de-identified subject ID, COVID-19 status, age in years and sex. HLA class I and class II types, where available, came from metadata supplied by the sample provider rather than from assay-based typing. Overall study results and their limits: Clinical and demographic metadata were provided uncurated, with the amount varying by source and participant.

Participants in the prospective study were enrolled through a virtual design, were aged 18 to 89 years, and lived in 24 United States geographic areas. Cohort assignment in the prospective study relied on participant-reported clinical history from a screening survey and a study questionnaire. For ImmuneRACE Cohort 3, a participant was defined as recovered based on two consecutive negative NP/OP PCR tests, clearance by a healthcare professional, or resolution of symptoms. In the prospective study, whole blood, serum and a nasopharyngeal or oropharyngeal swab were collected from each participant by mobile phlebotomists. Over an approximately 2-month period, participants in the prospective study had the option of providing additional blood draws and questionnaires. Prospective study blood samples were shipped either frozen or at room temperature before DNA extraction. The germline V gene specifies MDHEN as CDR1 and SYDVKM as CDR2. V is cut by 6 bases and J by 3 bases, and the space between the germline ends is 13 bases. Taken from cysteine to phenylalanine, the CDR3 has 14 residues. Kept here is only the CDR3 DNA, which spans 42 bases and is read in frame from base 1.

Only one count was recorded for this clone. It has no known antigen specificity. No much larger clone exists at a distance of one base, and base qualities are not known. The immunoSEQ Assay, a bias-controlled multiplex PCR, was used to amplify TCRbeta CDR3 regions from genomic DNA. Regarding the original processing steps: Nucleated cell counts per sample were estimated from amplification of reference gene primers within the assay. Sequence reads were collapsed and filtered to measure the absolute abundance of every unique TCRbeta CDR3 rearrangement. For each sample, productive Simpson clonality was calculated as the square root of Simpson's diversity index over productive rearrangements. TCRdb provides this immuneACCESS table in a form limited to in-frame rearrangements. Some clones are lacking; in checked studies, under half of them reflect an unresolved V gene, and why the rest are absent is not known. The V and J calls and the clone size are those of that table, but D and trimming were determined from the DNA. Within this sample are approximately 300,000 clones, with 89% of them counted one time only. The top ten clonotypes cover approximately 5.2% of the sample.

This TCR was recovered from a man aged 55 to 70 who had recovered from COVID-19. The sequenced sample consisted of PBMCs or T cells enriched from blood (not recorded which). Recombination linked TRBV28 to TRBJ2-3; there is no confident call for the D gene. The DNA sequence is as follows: TGTGCCAGCAGGTCGGCGACTCCGACAGATACGCAGTATTTT. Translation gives CASRSATPTDTQYF.